Given below is one T cell receptor beta chain in context. What it binds is not known. Using immunoSEQ multiplex PCR, the repertoire was profiled, and TCRdb retains in-frame clones only, with some absent. The sample lists about 41,000 clones; 70% to 85% were seen once. The CDR3 spans 13 residues. V was clipped by 6 bases and J by 5 bases; unmatched bases: 6. Germline CDR1 is SNHLY and CDR2 is FYNNEI. This sample stems from a study of immune evolution from preneoplasia to lung adenocarcinoma. The study's findings and limits: T cell clonality was higher in KRAS-mutant than EGFR-mutant or wild-type nodules. Normal lung had the highest top T cell clone frequencies.

The clonotype was recovered from a person aged 55 to 70 with lung adenocarcinoma. V and J are TRBV2 and TRBJ2-7; 8 nucleotides line up with TRBD1. The sequencing input was FFPE invasive lung adenocarcinoma tissue. The CDR3 is CASSPRGPHEQYF. The CDR3 bases are TGTGCCAGCAGCCCCAGGGGGCCACACGAGCAGTACTTC. Based on the CDR3 plus reference TRBV2 and TRBJ2-7, the full variable domain is EPEVTQTPSHQVTQMGQEVILRCVPISNHLYFYWYRQILGQKVEFLVSFYNNEISEKSEIFDDQFSVERPDGSNFTLKIRSTKLEDSAMYFCASSPRGPHEQYFGPGTRLTVT.